This T cell receptor (beta chain) stems from a study of blood T cell repertoires in COVID-19 (TCRdb year 2020). Describing the broader study: Samples covering the acute and convalescent phases of COVID-19 were provided by collaborators in the United States, Italy and Spain. The prospective study material was composed of cDNA or gDNA derived from T cells, B-cell-depleted T cells, or PBMCs. Subjects who had been exposed to COVID-19, were actively infected with it, or had recovered from it provided the deeply sampled blood TCRbeta repertoires that made up the dataset. A freely available public database, intended as a resource for researchers studying the immune response to SARS-CoV-2, is where the repertoires were released. The samples were drawn from the first 160 participants of the ongoing ImmuneRACE study and from over 950 subjects provided by 6 global collaborators. Nearly every sample came with metadata listing a de-identified subject ID, COVID-19 status, age in years and sex. HLA class I and class II types, where available, came from metadata supplied by the sample provider rather than from assay-based typing.

Remarks on this clone: This clone's antigen is unknown. Within one base of it there is no much larger clone, and no base qualities were kept.

The collaborating institutions used their own protocols to collect whole blood in K2EDTA tubes. Collaborator samples were shipped for TCRbeta analysis as frozen whole blood, isolated PBMCs, or DNA extracted from either sample type. In the germline V gene, CDR1 corresponds to SGHRS and CDR2 to YFSETQ. Including cysteine and phenylalanine, the CDR3 has 17 amino acids. The entry retains the CDR3 DNA only, 51 bases that are in frame from base 1. V lost 3 bases and J lost 2 bases; the stretch between them is 21 bases long. TCRbeta CDR3 regions were amplified from genomic DNA using the immunoSEQ Assay, a bias-controlled multiplex PCR. The study's own analysis went as follows. Within the assay, amplification of reference gene primers was used to estimate how many nucleated cells each sample contained. To quantify the absolute abundance of each unique TCRbeta CDR3 rearrangement, sequence reads were collapsed and filtered. For each sample, productive Simpson clonality was calculated as the square root of Simpson's diversity index over productive rearrangements. TCRdb stores this immuneACCESS table with in-frame sequences only. Part of the clones is absent; in the studies checked, under half of the shortfall reflects unresolved V genes, and no reason is known for the rest. V, J and clone size reflect that table, while D and trimming were determined from the DNA. The sample table records some 110,000 clones; over 75% of these occur just once. The ten largest clones represent around 3.9% of the sample.

Overall study results and their limits: Clinical and demographic metadata were provided uncurated, with the amount varying by source and participant.

Sequencing input: peripheral blood. This receptor chain uses TRBV5-1 and TRBJ2-7; the D gene is perhaps TRBD2, on 5 matching bases. The sequence derives from a man over 45 with acute or convalescent COVID-19. The DNA is as follows: TGCGCCAGCAGCTCCGGGCCGTTGGCACTGGGAGCCTACGAGCAGTACTTC. This yields the protein CASSSGPLALGAYEQYF. Extended through the reference TRBV5-1 and TRBJ2-7 proteins, this CDR3 yields the full variable domain: KAGVTQTPRYLIKTRGQQVTLSCSPISGHRSVSWYQQTPGQGLQFLFEYFSETQRNKGNFPGRFSGRQFSNSRSEMNVSTLELGDSALYLCASSSGPLALGAYEQYFGPGTRLTVT.